The source of this T cell receptor beta chain is a study of blood T cell repertoires in COVID-19. At the level of the study: Specimens from acute and convalescent COVID-19 originated in the United States, Italy and Spain. Sources were T cells, B-cell-depleted T cells, or PBMCs; the material itself was cDNA or gDNA.

The germline V gene has CDR1 LNHDA and CDR2 SQIVND (reference sequence). V shed 6 bases, J shed 2 bases, and the junction held 3 bases outside the gene matches. The CDR3 is 13 amino acids. Methods used by the authors: It was from reference gene primer amplification that nucleated cell counts were estimated. Sequenced by immunoSEQ multiplex PCR; TCRdb stores in-frame clones only, minus some. V and J calls and clone size are as listed in that table; D and trimming were resolved from the DNA. This table has approximately 97,000 clones, roughly 86% appearing once. This receptor was taken from a man in his fifties or sixties with active or convalescent COVID-19. Source material: peripheral blood. The chain joins TRBV19 to TRBJ1-1; the match to TRBD1 covers 7 bases. The CDR3 protein is CASRDRHNTEAFF. CDR3 bases: TGTGCCAGTAGGGACAGGCACAACACTGAAGCTTTCTTT.